This T cell receptor (beta chain) was retrieved from a study of long-term antiretroviral therapy in people with HIV. The run of the v3.0 immunoSEQ assay was at survey level. Data came from immunoSEQ multiplex PCR; TCRdb stores just in-frame clones and leaves some out. The table lists fewer than 45,000 clones, around three quarters of them singletons. Findings of the study overall: Blood draws took place between 2004 and 2017 and possibly involved older ART regimens. Repertoire composition at all time points was dominated by clones that had expanded before ART.

Worth noting for this clone: The antigen remains unidentified.

Inclusion required at least two post-ART and at least one pre-ART PBMC samples. Each HIV participant was treated in the United States. This CDR3 contains 16 residues. V shed 6 bases and J shed 1 base, with 16 bases lying between them. CDR1 is SNHLY and CDR2 is FYNNEI in the germline V gene. The chain joins TRBV2 to TRBJ1-5, with a weak D call TRBD1 (6 bases). The TCR comes from a man aged 30-40 years with HIV. The sample consisted of unsorted PBMCs, taken 3.4 years after starting antiretroviral therapy. The CDR3 DNA sequence: TGTGCCAGCAGATTCTTAGGGGGGGCAAGCAATCAGCCCCAGCATTTT. Amino acids: CASRFLGGASNQPQHF. The full variable domain, completed using reference TRBV2 and TRBJ1-5, is EPEVTQTPSHQVTQMGQEVILRCVPISNHLYFYWYRQILGQKVEFLVSFYNNEISEKSEIFDDQFSVERPDGSNFTLKIRSTKLEDSAMYFCASRFLGGASNQPQHFGDGTRLSIL.